The clone carrying this T cell receptor beta chain showed up just a few times. No antigen is known for it. Losses at the gene ends were 3 bases for V and 4 bases for J; bases not matched to a gene: 7. In germline, CDR1 is KGHDR, CDR2 SFDVKD. CDR3 length equals 15 residues. The entry originates in a study of T cell repertoires in cytomegalovirus infection. Turning to the study itself: The authors used CMV epitopes that were HLA-C-restricted (recently identified) and HLA-B-restricted (well studied). Indications of both CMV infection and matching HLA type were provided by public TCR beta signatures. General study results and limits: Across the ex vivo response, the dominant clonotypes were HLA-C-restricted CMV-specific TCR beta clonotypes.

TCRdb called the reads again in MiXCR, with one record for every CDR3 protein. Of about 360,000 distinct CDR3 sequences listed, about 35% are singletons. The material sequenced was cultured PBMCs, taken from culture after CMV antigen stimulation. The genes are TRBV24-1 and TRBJ1-2; 7 bases line up with TRBD1. This TCR was recovered from a human donor in good health (CMV status not recorded). Some clones in this sample may be carry-over from other donors' samples. CDR3 in amino acids: CATSDATGSSYGYTF. CDR3 nucleotide sequence: TGTGCCACCAGTGATGCGACAGGGTCAAGCTATGGCTACACCTTC.